This paragraph covers one T cell receptor beta chain sequence. Antigen: not known. These data come from a study of shared clonotypes between healthy human individuals. Whole-study results and caveats: A generally larger estimated richness was seen in naive subsets than in memory subsets.

Germline-derived CDR1 and CDR2 are MDHEN and SYDVKM. The CDR3 runs 13 residues. V dropped 6 bases and J dropped 6 bases, with 13 bases sitting between them. Assay used: immunoSEQ multiplex PCR; TCRdb lists only in-frame clones, some missing. Among under 600,000 clones listed, approximately 97% were seen once. The TCR was taken from a woman in her twenties or thirties in good health. The sequencing input was naive CD4+ T cells sorted from blood. Subset noted: CD45RA+ positively selected. The V call is TRBV28, the J call TRBJ2-3, with D tentatively TRBD1 (5 bases). CDR3 nucleotide sequence: TGTGCCAGCAGCCCAGGGTGGGCCGATACGCAGTATTTT. As protein: CASSPGWADTQYF.